A selection of T cell receptor beta chains follows, all from one sample in a study of shared clonotypes between healthy human individuals. Clones were read by immunoSEQ multiplex PCR, and TCRdb kept only the in-frame ones, dropping some. The data show more than 400,000 clones, 70% to 80% seen once. Source material: PBMCs. The receptors originated from a woman in her 40s in good health. Some clones in this sample may be carry-over from other donors' samples. CDR3s include the opening cysteine and the closing phenylalanine or tryptophan. D genes are given only for firm matches. Not all rows give a size; the values are once, few, many and, for expanded clones, a class.

v_call	j_call	clone_size	d_call	cdr3_nt	cdr3_aa
TRBV28	TRBJ2-7	NA	TRBD2	TGTGCCAGCAGTTTTTTGCGGGAGGGGGGTCGGAACGAGCAGTACTTC	CASSFLREGGRNEQYF
TRBV11-3	TRBJ1-5	NA	NA	TGTGCCAGCAGCCCCGTCGATGTAGAGGGTAAACCTGATCAGCCCCAGCATTTT	CASSPVDVEGKPDQPQHF
TRBV10-1	TRBJ2-5	NA	NA	TGCGCCAGCAGTGACTCCGGGAAAGAGACCCAGTACTTC	CASSDSGKETQYF
TRBV18	TRBJ1-4	NA	NA	TGTGCCAGCTCACTGGGGAGTAATGAAAAACTGTTTTTT	CASSLGSNEKLFF
TRBV14	TRBJ2-7	NA	NA	TGTGCCAGCAGCCCCGCAGGCTTGCGACTCATCGGACACGAGCAGTACTTC	CASSPAGLRLIGHEQYF
TRBV28	TRBJ2-1	NA	NA	TGTGCCAGCACCCCAGGGCTAGTCTTCAATGAGCAGTTCTTC	CASTPGLVFNEQFF
TRBV19	TRBJ2-3	once	TRBD2	TGTGCCAGTAGATCCCGCGGGGGTCCTAGCACAGATACGCAGTATTTT	CASRSRGGPSTDTQYF
TRBV28	TRBJ2-3	NA	TRBD2	TGTGCCAGCAGTTTTGCTAGCGGGGCATTTTCAGTGAGCACAGATACGCAGTATTTT	CASSFASGAFSVSTDTQYF
TRBV6-5	TRBJ1-3	once	NA	TGTGCCAGCGGACAAAACACCATATATTTT	CASGQNTIYF
TRBV18	TRBJ1-1	many	NA	TGTGCCAGCTCACCATCACTAAGCCGGCAGCCGAACACTGAAGCTTTCTTT	CASSPSLSRQPNTEAFF
TRBV15	TRBJ2-6	NA	NA	TGTGCCACCAGCAGAGATAGGGTTGTCAACGTCCTGACTTTC	CATSRDRVVNVLTF
TRBV7-8	TRBJ2-2	NA	NA	TGTGCCAGCAGCTGGGCACAGGGATCGAGCACCGGGGAGCTGTTTTTT	CASSWAQGSSTGELFF
TRBV6-6	TRBJ2-3	NA	NA	TGTGCCAGCAGCCCGACAGTAGATACGCAGTATTTT	CASSPTVDTQYF
TRBV18	TRBJ2-7	NA	TRBD2	TGTGCCAGCTCACCACCCGGGACTAGCGGGAGGGCCGAGCAGTACTTC	CASSPPGTSGRAEQYF
TRBV7-8	TRBJ2-1	NA	TRBD1	TGTGCCAGCAGCTCTCTGGACAGGGCAGGCAATGAGCAGTTCTTC	CASSSLDRAGNEQFF
TRBV6-1	TRBJ1-1	NA	NA	TGTGCCAGCAGTGACAAACAGGCCTGGGGCACTGAAGCTTTCTTT	CASSDKQAWGTEAFF
TRBV2	TRBJ2-7	NA	NA	TGTGCCAGCAGGGGGGACGGTTACGAGCAGTACTTC	CASRGDGYEQYF
TRBV7-9	TRBJ2-2	NA	NA	TGTGCCAGCAGCCCCTTCTGGGGCCAGGCCGGGGAGCTGTTTTTT	CASSPFWGQAGELFF
TRBV30	TRBJ2-4	NA	NA	TGTGCCTGGAGCCAGGGTTCAGAAGCCAAAAACATTCAGTACTTC	CAWSQGSEAKNIQYF
TRBV10-3	TRBJ1-2	NA	NA	TGTGCCATCAGTGAGTCGGCAGGGTGGGGCTACACCTTC	CAISESAGWGYTF
TRBV18	TRBJ1-3	NA	NA	TGTGCCAGCTCACCCTACAGGTCCCAAGCTGGAAACACCATATATTTT	CASSPYRSQAGNTIYF
TRBV11-2	TRBJ2-1	once	TRBD2	TGTGCCAGCAGCCGCCCGGGCGGGAGCAGGGTCTTC	CASSRPGGSRVF
TRBV6-5	TRBJ1-2	NA	NA	TGTGCCGTACGGGGATATGGCTACACCTTC	CAVRGYGYTF
TRBV29-1	TRBJ2-4	NA	TRBD2	TGCAGCGTTGCGCGGCTAGCGGGAGGGAAAAACATTCAGTACTTC	CSVARLAGGKNIQYF
TRBV25-1	TRBJ2-6	NA	NA	TGTGCCAGCAGTGACCCGACAGATCCTGGGGCCAACGTCCTGACTTTC	CASSDPTDPGANVLTF
TRBV7-6	TRBJ2-3	NA	TRBD1	TGTGCCAGCAGTTCGGGCCGGACAGGGTTAACAGATACGCAGTATTTT	CASSSGRTGLTDTQYF
TRBV27	TRBJ2-3	NA	NA	TGTGCCAGCAGTTTTTTGGTCACAGATACGCAGTATTTT	CASSFLVTDTQYF
TRBV29-1	TRBJ2-1	NA	TRBD2	TGCAGGGTTGGACTAGCGGGATACCCCTCCTACAATGAGCAGTTCTTC	CRVGLAGYPSYNEQFF
TRBV10-3	TRBJ2-7	NA	TRBD1	TGTGCCATCAGTGAAGACAGGGTCAACGAGCAGTACTTC	CAISEDRVNEQYF
TRBV9	TRBJ2-7	NA	TRBD2	TGTGCCAGCAGCGTTTCTAGCGGGAGTGCCTACGAGCAGTACTTC	CASSVSSGSAYEQYF
TRBV5-1	TRBJ1-1	NA	TRBD1	TGCGCCAGCAGCGCTGGACAGGGAGTGAACACTGAAGCTTTCTTT	CASSAGQGVNTEAFF
TRBV28	TRBJ2-5	NA	NA	TGTGCCAGCAGCGGGACGAGAGGAGGAGGGGAGACCCAGTACTTC	CASSGTRGGGETQYF
TRBV11-1	TRBJ2-7	NA	NA	TGTGCCAGCAGCTTAGCAGCGACAGGTTACGAGCAGTACTTC	CASSLAATGYEQYF
TRBV5-1	TRBJ2-7	NA	NA	TGCGCCAGCAGCTTGGAAGGGGGGGCGAGCTCCTACGAGCAGTACTTC	CASSLEGGASSYEQYF
TRBV28	TRBJ1-5	NA	NA	TGTGCCAGCAGTTTATTTGGGGCCCAGCCCCAGCATTTT	CASSLFGAQPQHF
TRBV5-5	TRBJ2-7	NA	NA	TGTGCCAGCAGCTTGTTCCAGGTCCCACTCCTGGAGGAGCAGTACTTC	CASSLFQVPLLEEQYF
TRBV5-1	TRBJ2-1	NA	NA	TGCGCCAGCAGCTTGGCCGCAGCAACCTACAATGAGCAGTTCTTC	CASSLAAATYNEQFF
TRBV29-1	TRBJ2-1	NA	NA	TGCAGCGTTGACGTTTTCACCGATGAGCAGTTCTTC	CSVDVFTDEQFF
TRBV5-1	TRBJ2-2	NA	NA	TGCGCCAGCAGCTTGGGACAGTTCGCGAACACCGGGGAGCTGTTTTTT	CASSLGQFANTGELFF
TRBV19	TRBJ2-3	NA	NA	TGTGCCAGTAGTATGGGTTTGGGGGCGCTTTCAGATACGCAGTATTTT	CASSMGLGALSDTQYF
TRBV7-9	TRBJ2-2	NA	TRBD2	TGTGCCAGCAGCGAGGTCCTAGCGGGGGCCACCGGGGAGCTGTTTTTT	CASSEVLAGATGELFF
TRBV6-1	TRBJ2-1	many	TRBD2	TGTGCCAGCAGTCAAGGACTAGCGTCCAATGAGCAGTTCTTC	CASSQGLASNEQFF
TRBV10-3	TRBJ1-2	NA	NA	TGTGCCATCAGTGAGACGACAGGCAGTGTCGTTACCTTC	CAISETTGSVVTF
TRBV6-6	TRBJ2-7	NA	TRBD1	TGTGCCAGCAGTTACTTTGCCGGGACAGCAAGCGACGAGCAGTACTTC	CASSYFAGTASDEQYF
TRBV5-1	TRBJ2-5	NA	TRBD1	TGCGCCAGCAGCTGGACAGGGGTGGTGGAGACCCAGTACTTC	CASSWTGVVETQYF
TRBV28	TRBJ2-4	NA	NA	TGTGCCAGCAGTAGAGGACTGGCTCTAGCCAAAAACATTCAGTACTTC	CASSRGLALAKNIQYF
TRBV28	TRBJ2-7	few	NA	TGTGCCAGCAGTTTACACGGGGACTCCTACGAGCAGTACTTC	CASSLHGDSYEQYF
TRBV9	TRBJ2-3	NA	TRBD2	TGTGCCAGCAGCGGGACTAGCGCACGGTTGGATACGCAGTATTTT	CASSGTSARLDTQYF